The present entry profiles one TCR beta chain with its context. Its cognate antigen is unknown. Germline V gives CDR1 DFQATT, CDR2 SNEGSKA (reference sequence). V lost 4 bases to trimming and J lost 6 bases, with 9 bases between them. The CDR3 runs 11 residues. This sample is drawn from a study of neoadjuvant nivolumab and ipilimumab in lung cancer. The study's findings and limits: TCR receptors were sequenced in few samples. Resected-tumor TCR richness correlated positively with pretherapy blood richness.

Profiled with immunoSEQ multiplex PCR; TCRdb holds only in-frame clones, not every one. The sample lists 15,000 to 20,000 clones; 80% to 90% were seen once. V usage is TRBV20-1 and J usage is TRBJ1-1; D uncertain. The TCR was taken from an adult with non-small cell lung cancer. The sample was peripheral blood, taken before neoadjuvant nivolumab, alone or with ipilimumab. The DNA for the CDR3 is TGCAGTGCTATCGATCTCGCTGAAGCTTTCTTT. Its translation is CSAIDLAEAFF.